Described below is a single TCR beta chain sequence and its context. Its antigen is still unknown. The data are from a study of Ad26.COV2.S vaccination and SARS-CoV-2 variants. Overall study context: Dosing was one shot or two shots 56 days apart.

Generated by immunoSEQ multiplex PCR, the TCRdb table keeps only in-frame clones and is missing some. The data hold a few hundred thousand clones, with approximately 92% observed a single time. Study-wide results and caveats: Estimates derived from TCR breadth and depth analyses may have underestimated total T cell responses. Recipients given vaccine exceeded placebo recipients in spike-specific TCR breadth.

Described treatment: roughly 20 received Ad26.COV2.S at low or high dose, single or two shots; about 5 received placebo; per-sample allocation not given. Specimen acquisition occurred on day 63 following the initial vaccine or placebo injection. The individual, an adult aged 18-55 years, was a donor in Boston. V lost 6 bases, J lost 4 bases, and 10 bases stayed unmatched. The CDR3 is 16 amino acids. From germline, CDR1 is SNHLY and CDR2 FYNNEI. The gene calls are TRBV2 and TRBJ1-4; TRBD1 matches at 8 bases. The sequence derives from a person between 18 and 65 years old who received the Ad26.COV2.S COVID-19 vaccine or a placebo. The sequencing used peripheral blood, collected in a trial of Ad26.COV2.S vaccine versus placebo. The CDR3 reads CASSATGGLVNEKLFF. The CDR3 DNA follows: TGTGCCAGCAGCGCCACAGGGGGGTTGGTTAATGAAAAACTGTTTTTT. Full variable domain (outside the CDR3, taken from reference TRBV2 and TRBJ1-4): EPEVTQTPSHQVTQMGQEVILRCVPISNHLYFYWYRQILGQKVEFLVSFYNNEISEKSEIFDDQFSVERPDGSNFTLKIRSTKLEDSAMYFCASSATGGLVNEKLFFGSGTQLSVL.